This T cell receptor (beta chain) stems from a study of read filtering for tumor transcriptome and immune sequencing. About the research overall: By R-ISS, stages I, II and III held approximately 8, 16 and 7 patients.

Whole-study findings and limits: IR-seq and RNA-seq agreed better without single-read clonotypes.

Germline CDR1 is MDHEN and CDR2 is SYDVKM. Trimming stripped 5 bases from V and 1 base from J, with 10 bases between. The CDR3 length is 14 residues. This library used around 0.4 ug RNA and molecular barcoded adaptors spanning alpha/delta and beta/gamma chains. TCRdb itself ran the reads through MiXCR, one entry per CDR3 protein. The table shows about 93,000 distinct CDR3 sequences, with around a fifth occurring only once. There are many counts of this clonotype. Antigen unknown. This sequence originates from a donor aged 40 or older with multiple myeloma. Source material: a population of CD138-negative cells sorted from bone marrow. The chain uses TRBV28 and TRBJ2-3; tentatively, D is TRBD2 (5 bases). CDR3: CASSTTLGTDTQYF. The CDR3 DNA follows: TGTGCCAGCAGTACCACACTAGGCACAGATACGCAGTATTTT.